This T cell receptor beta chain was sequenced in a study of technical replicates of blood from a handful of donors (dated by TCRdb to between 2016 and 2019). On this clone: This receptor's antigen is unknown. Base qualities are not recorded, but no much larger clone differs from it by a single base.

Based on the germline V gene (reference sequence), the CDR1 and CDR2 sequences are SGHAT and FQDESV. Including the terminal cysteine and phenylalanine, the CDR3 comprises 14 residues. This entry keeps only the CDR3 DNA: 42 bases, framed from base 1. V is cut back by 5 bases and J by 1 base, with 2 bases in the junction unmatched. The method was the immunoSEQ multiplex PCR assay. TCRdb holds this immuneACCESS table with in-frame rearrangements only. Some clones are missing; in checked studies, unresolved V genes explain under half, and the rest has no known cause. This sample lists roughly 50,000 clones; about 95% were detected once. The ten largest clones add up to just over 3% of the sample.

Sequenced: PBMCs. This TCR was recovered from a human donor in good health. Some clones in this sample may be carry-over from other donors' samples. This receptor chain uses TRBV11-1 and TRBJ1-1, with 9 central nucleotides matching TRBD1. The CDR3 reads CASSRGQGNTEAFF. The sequenced DNA: TGTGCCAGCAGCCGGGGACAGGGGAACACTGAAGCTTTCTTT.